The sequence of this TCR beta chain was determined in a study of blood T cell repertoires in COVID-19. From germline, CDR1 is KGHSH and CDR2 LQKENI. The CDR3 totals 14 residues. Trimming took off 6 bases at V and 7 bases at J, with 19 bases between the two ends. Which cohort a participant joined came from the clinical history participants gave. Per the authors' pipeline: By means of reference gene primer amplification, nucleated cell counts were estimated. Sequencing was performed with immunoSEQ multiplex PCR; in TCRdb, only in-frame clones are kept and a portion is missing. Clone size and the V and J calls come from that table; the DNA yielded D and trimming. Of approximately 250,000 clones listed, 70% to 90% are singletons.

The specimen was PBMCs or T cells enriched from blood (not recorded which). This rearrangement joins TRBV18 to TRBJ2-7; weak D call: TRBD2 (6 bases). This receptor was obtained from a woman aged 40 to 50 with acute COVID-19. The CDR3 DNA reads TGTGCCAGCTCCCAGGGTAGCGGTTCCCGAGAGCAGTACGTC. It translates to CASSQGSGSREQYV.